Detailed here is one TCR beta chain. This specimen comes from a study of pediatric ulcerative colitis. Germline CDR1 reads SGHRS; CDR2 reads YFSETQ. The CDR3 loop spans 12 amino acids. Trimming left V 3 bases short and J 6 bases short, with 10 bases between. Clones were sequenced by immunoSEQ multiplex PCR, and TCRdb holds only the in-frame ones, with some missing. The repertoire consists of 30,000 to 45,000 clones, with approximately 82% occurring once and the leading ten covering 20% to 25%. This TCR was recovered from a girl aged 10-17 years with moderate ulcerative colitis. Sequenced input: blood. The rearrangement links TRBV5-1 to TRBJ2-7; tentative D call: TRBD1 (6 bases). CDR3 DNA sequence: TGCGCCAGCAGCTCCCAGGGGCCCGAGCAGTACTTC. Its translation is CASSSQGPEQYF. Looking up the rest from reference TRBV5-1 and TRBJ2-7 gives the full variable domain: KAGVTQTPRYLIKTRGQQVTLSCSPISGHRSVSWYQQTPGQGLQFLFEYFSETQRNKGNFPGRFSGRQFSNSRSEMNVSTLELGDSALYLCASSSQGPEQYFGPGTRLTVT.